This T cell receptor (beta chain) was recovered during a study of T cells in Graves' hyperthyroidism and ophthalmopathy. The CDR3 consists of 13 residues. Germline V CDR1 and CDR2: SEHNR, FQNEAQ (reference sequence). The PBMCs were sourced from fresh peripheral blood (less than 11 ml). As to this clonotype: Mismatch with germline at one junction end may stem from a read error.

The investigators amplified TCR beta CDR3 regions from RNA transcripts. The HTBI set primed first-round TCR CDR3 RT-PCR. Each CDR3 protein is one row after TCRdb ran MiXCR on the multiplex PCR reads. This table has approximately 430,000 distinct CDR3 sequences, roughly 15% appearing once. The chain links TRBV7-9 to TRBJ2-5; 7 bases align to TRBD1. The source material was blood. The sequence came from a man younger than 30 with Graves' ophthalmopathy. CDR3 bases: TGTGCCAGCAGCCGACAGGGCCAAGAGACCCAGCACTTC. Translation gives CASSRQGQETQHF.